A single sample gave rise to the 28 T cell receptor beta chains below, sequenced in a study of control samples from healthy donors and cancer patients. The protocol was immunoSEQ multiplex PCR, while the TCRdb copy is restricted to in-frame clones and leaves out a portion. The table includes 160,000 or so clones, about 95% detected once. Input material: PBMCs. These receptors all come from a man aged 55 to 70 with colorectal cancer.

This rearrangement joins TRBV7-6 to TRBJ2-1, with D perhaps being TRBD1 or TRBD2 (6 bases each). Germline V gene data show CDR1 as SGHVS and CDR2 as FNYEAQ. V was shortened by 2 bases and J by 1 base, with 15 bases between the two germline ends. This CDR3 comprises 17 residues. CDR3 residues: CASSLMGTGASYNEQFF. The CDR3 region has the DNA TGTGCCAGCAGCTTAATGGGAACGGGGGCGTCCTACAATGAGCAGTTCTTC. The variable domain in full, with the rest retrieved from reference TRBV7-6 and TRBJ2-1, is GAGVSQSPRYKVTKRGQDVALRCDPISGHVSLYWYRQALGQGPEFLTYFNYEAQQDKSGLPNDRFSAERPEGSISTLTIQRTEQRDSAMYRCASSLMGTGASYNEQFFGPGTRLTVL.

V is TRBV7-2 and J is TRBJ2-5, with TRBD1 identical over 11 bases. Germline V lookup: CDR1 SGHTA, CDR2 FQGNSA. Unmatched junction bases numbered 2, after V lost 3 bases and J lost 5 bases. The CDR3 covers 14 residues. The CDR3, as DNA: TGTGCCAGCAGCTTGGACAGGGGGCAGGAGACCCAGTACTTC. Its translation is CASSLDRGQETQYF.

The rearrangement links TRBV19 to TRBJ2-1, with 15 bases that match TRBD2. Germline lookup yields CDR1 LNHDA and CDR2 SQIVND (reference sequence). The CDR3 totals 18 residues. The V segment lost 5 bases and the J segment 2 bases; nucleotides outside the gene matches: 7. The CDR3 here is CASSPGTSGGSTYNEQFF. CDR3 DNA: TGTGCCAGTAGTCCCGGGACTAGCGGGGGGTCGACCTACAATGAGCAGTTCTTC.

This rearrangement joins TRBV5-1 to TRBJ1-1, with D possibly being TRBD1 (6 bases). Germline lookup yields CDR1 SGHRS and CDR2 YFSETQ. V was clipped by 2 bases and J by 5 bases, with 13 bases between them. This CDR3 region has 14 residues. This CDR3 is CASSFDRRDTEAFF. Here the CDR3 DNA reads TGCGCCAGCAGCTTCGACAGGAGGGATACTGAAGCTTTCTTT.

The gene calls are TRBV4-1 and TRBJ2-7; D possibly corresponds to TRBD1 (5 bases). Deletions cut 2 bases from V and 2 bases from J, with 7 bases between. Germline V gives CDR1 MGHRA, CDR2 YSYEKL. CDR3 length equals 13 residues. As DNA, the CDR3 is TGCGCCAGCAGCCAACAAGGGGCCTACGAGCAGTACTTC. Residues: CASSQQGAYEQYF.

The chain recombines TRBV5-4 with TRBJ2-7; possible D gene TRBD1, 6 bases. Trimming took off 5 bases at V and 1 base at J, with 10 bases between the two ends. Germline V gene data show CDR1 as SGHNT and CDR2 as YYREEE (reference sequence). The CDR3 extends over 13 amino acids. The CDR3 protein is CASSTGQSYEQYF. CDR3 nucleotides: TGTGCCAGCAGTACGGGACAATCCTACGAGCAGTACTTC. Complete variable domain (other parts from reference TRBV5-4 and TRBJ2-7): ETGVTQSPTHLIKTRGQQVTLRCSSQSGHNTVSWYQQALGQGPQFIFQYYREEENGRGNFPPRFSGLQFPNYSSELNVNALELDDSALYLCASSTGQSYEQYFGPGTRLTVT.

The CDR3, as DNA: TGTGCCAGCAGCTTAAGGTCGTACGCTAACTATGGCTACACCTTC. The encoded protein is CASSLRSYANYGYTF. The chain links TRBV5-8 to TRBJ1-2, with D uncertain. The CDR3 runs to 15 residues. V lost 2 bases and J lost 0, with 11 bases in between. CDR1 and CDR2 from the germline V gene are SGHTS and YDEGEE.

The chain uses TRBV6-5 and TRBJ1-5; no clear D. CDR1 MNHEY and CDR2 SVGAGI come from the germline V gene. V gave up 10 bases and J gave up 0 bases, with 10 bases separating them. The CDR3 loop spans 13 amino acids. CDR3 DNA: TGTGCCACCCTGGACGTTAGCAATCAGCCCCAGCATTTT. Translation: CATLDVSNQPQHF.

The chain links TRBV10-2 to TRBJ1-5; the D is unclear. The germline V gene encodes CDR1 WSHSY and CDR2 SAAADI. V dropped 8 bases and J dropped 2 bases, with 13 bases sitting between them. CDR3 length: 14 amino acids. CDR3 in amino acids: CASGLLGGNQPQHF. The CDR3 region has the DNA TGCGCCAGCGGCTTGCTCGGGGGCAATCAGCCCCAGCATTTT.

V is TRBV5-1 and J is TRBJ1-5; tentatively, D is TRBD1 (5 bases). V lost 4 bases, J lost 8 bases, and 16 bases lay in between. The CDR3 consists of 14 residues. CDR1 and CDR2 (germline): SGHRS, YFSETQ. CDR3 in DNA: TGCGCCAGCAGCCGGACGGGGGGGAATGAGCCCCAGCATTTT. Encoded protein: CASSRTGGNEPQHF.

The rearrangement links TRBV7-6 to TRBJ1-4; D gene unclear. The CDR3 extends over 15 amino acids. Germline V CDR1 and CDR2: SGHVS, FNYEAQ. The V end was cut by 1 base, the J end by 0 bases, with 6 bases between. The CDR3 reads CASSLDAATNEKLFF. CDR3 coding DNA: TGTGCCAGCAGCTTAGACGCCGCAACTAATGAAAAACTGTTTTTT.

As concerns this clone: Other DNA sequences within the sample encode an identical CDR3. V is TRBV4-1 and J is TRBJ1-6; D is unclear. The CDR3 spans 14 residues. The germline V gene has CDR1 MGHRA and CDR2 YSYEKL. Trimming removed 1 base at V and 2 bases at J, with 3 bases between. The CDR3 sequence is CASSQGPYNSPLHF. The CDR3 DNA reads TGCGCCAGCAGCCAAGGCCCCTATAATTCACCCCTCCACTTT.

In the case of this clone: Sequence at one end of the junction differs from germline and may be a read error. The V and J genes are TRBV10-1 and TRBJ2-6; TRBD1 matches 7 bases. CDR1 is WNHNN and CDR2 is SYGVQD in the germline V gene (reference sequence). This CDR3 comprises 19 residues. Written as DNA, the CDR3 is TGCGCCAGCAGTGAAATCGAGGACAGGCCTAGCTCTGGGGCCAACGTCCCGACTTTC. This sequence encodes CASSEIEDRPSSGANVPTF.

The chain is built from TRBV19 and TRBJ2-3, with D tentatively TRBD1 (6 bases). Trimming removed 1 base from V and 3 bases from J, with 14 bases in between. This CDR3 contains 16 residues. Germline values: CDR1 LNHDA, CDR2 SQIVND (reference sequence). The CDR3 loop reads CASSIGTDEATDTQYF. In DNA, the CDR3 is TGTGCCAGTAGTATAGGGACAGATGAGGCTACAGATACGCAGTATTTT.

This chain uses TRBV4-2 with TRBJ1-2, with D perhaps matching TRBD1 (6 bases). Trimming cost V 6 bases and J 4 bases, with 12 bases left between them. The CDR3 has 13 residues. CDR1 is LGHNA, CDR2 YNFKEQ, per germline. The CDR3 reads CASRTPTGYGYTF. For the CDR3, the DNA is TGTGCCAGCAGAACACCGACAGGCTATGGCTACACCTTC.

DNA of the CDR3: TGTGCCAGCATCTCAATCCGGGGGGCGGTGAACTATGGCTACACCTTC. This encodes CASISIRGAVNYGYTF. The chain has TRBV11-2 and TRBJ1-2, with a tentative D call TRBD1 (6 bases). CDR3 size: 16 residues. Germline CDR1 reads SGHAT; CDR2 reads FQNNGV. The germline V and J ends were trimmed by 7 bases and 2 bases, with 20 bases remaining between them.

The chain joins TRBV3-1 (or the pseudogene TRBV3-2) to TRBJ1-1, with D perhaps matching TRBD1 (5 bases). V was clipped by 5 bases and J by 0 bases, with 22 bases between them. This CDR3 contains 18 residues. Germline V lookup: CDR1 LGHDT, CDR2 YNNKEL (reference sequence). Written as DNA, the CDR3 is TGTGCCAGCAGCGGAGCCTCGGGGGTGTTCTTCATGAACACTGAAGCTTTCTTT. Translating it yields CASSGASGVFFMNTEAFF.

The chain combines TRBV5-1 with TRBJ1-2, with a weak D call TRBD1 (5 bases). Germline V gives CDR1 SGHRS, CDR2 YFSETQ. V lost 0 bases and J lost 8, with 11 bases in between. This CDR3 has 13 residues. CDR3 in DNA: TGCGCCAGCAGCTTGGCGGGGCTAAGCGGCTACACCTTC. It encodes CASSLAGLSGYTF.

The chain links TRBV7-2 to TRBJ2-2; perhaps TRBD1 as D (7 bases). The germline V and J ends were trimmed by 7 bases and 6 bases, with 15 bases remaining between them. The germline V gene has CDR1 SGHTA and CDR2 FQGNSA. The CDR3 is 14 amino acids. CDR3: CASNRQGGAGELFF. CDR3 nucleotides: TGTGCCAGCAACCGACAGGGAGGCGCCGGGGAGCTGTTTTTT.

The chain couples TRBV6-2 or TRBV6-3 to TRBJ1-1; D not resolved. CDR1 is MNHEY and CDR2 is SVGEGT in the germline V gene. The CDR3 contains 13 residues. Trimming shortened V by 4 bases and J by 5 bases, and 11 bases separated the two germline ends. CDR3 region: CASSWGSETEAFF. The CDR3 nucleotides are TGTGCCAGCAGTTGGGGATCGGAGACTGAAGCTTTCTTT.

The genes are TRBV5-1 and TRBJ2-3, with TRBD2 matching over 8 bases. Germline V gives CDR1 SGHRS, CDR2 YFSETQ. Trimming cost V 4 bases and J 2 bases; bases outside gene matches: 9. This CDR3 comprises 16 residues. The CDR3 protein is CASSPPSSGLTDTQYF. The CDR3 DNA follows: TGCGCCAGCAGCCCTCCTTCTAGCGGGCTCACAGATACGCAGTATTTT.

V is TRBV5-1 and J is TRBJ1-3; D is perhaps TRBD1 (6 bases). The germline V gene encodes CDR1 SGHRS and CDR2 YFSETQ. V was pared by 4 bases and J by 0 bases, with 11 bases between. The CDR3 extends over 15 amino acids. This chain's CDR3 is CASSQGQISGNTIYF. Here the CDR3 DNA reads TGCGCCAGCAGCCAAGGACAGATCTCTGGAAACACCATATATTTT.

The chain carries TRBV10-3 and TRBJ2-7; D is possibly TRBD2 (6 bases). Germline values: CDR1 ENHRY, CDR2 SYGVKD. CDR3 size: 17 residues. Trimming took 6 bases from V and 0 from J, leaving 21 bases between them. In nucleotides, the CDR3 is TGTGCCATCAGCGACGAAGGAGGGCGGGGAGCCTCCTACGAGCAGTACTTC. This sequence encodes CAISDEGGRGASYEQYF.

This clone was detected once. J is TRBJ1-2 and V is TRBV9; D uncertain. V lost 0 bases, J lost 7 bases, and 16 bases lay in between. The CDR3 has 15 residues. Germline loops: CDR1 SGDLS, CDR2 YYNGEE. The CDR3 here is CASSVAPAGKGGYTF. CDR3 in DNA: TGTGCCAGCAGCGTAGCCCCCGCAGGCAAAGGTGGCTACACCTTC.

This rearrangement joins TRBV19 to TRBJ1-5; D is perhaps TRBD1 (5 bases). Germline CDR1 reads LNHDA; CDR2 reads SQIVND (reference sequence). The ends were cut back, 8 bases at V and 0 bases at J, with 11 bases in the middle. This CDR3 contains 14 residues. In nucleotides, the CDR3 is TGTGCCAGTTCCGACAGTAATAGCAATCAGCCCCAGCATTTT. Amino acid sequence: CASSDSNSNQPQHF.

The genes are TRBV4-2 and TRBJ2-5; either TRBD1 or TRBD2 may fit D (5 bases each). The CDR3 consists of 16 residues. The V gene lost 4 bases and the J gene lost 10 bases, with 25 bases spanning the gap. CDR1 LGHNA and CDR2 YNFKEQ come from the germline V gene. The CDR3 loop reads CASSPGEGPGQGDQYF. In DNA, the CDR3 is TGTGCCAGCAGCCCCGGCGAGGGACCCGGCCAAGGGGACCAGTACTTC.

The chain links TRBV19 to TRBJ2-5, with 10 bases aligning to TRBD2. Germline-derived CDR1 and CDR2 are LNHDA and SQIVND (reference sequence). CDR3 length equals 17 residues. The V gene end was trimmed by 4 bases and the J gene end by 4 bases; junction bases not matched to a gene: 12. CDR3 bases: TGTGCCAGTAGTACCCAAGCGGGGGGGCAGGTTGGAGAGACCCAGTACTTC. This gives the protein CASSTQAGGQVGETQYF.

V usage is TRBV12-5 and J usage is TRBJ2-3; D may be TRBD1 or TRBD2 (6 bases each). Per germline, CDR1 LGHNT and CDR2 FRNRAP. Trimming shortened V by 1 base and J by 7 bases, and 12 bases separated the two germline ends. The CDR3 extends over 14 amino acids. Written as DNA, the CDR3 is TGTGCTAGTGGTTTGGGGGGGGCCAGGAATACGCAGTATTTT. It codes for CASGLGGARNTQYF.